This TCR beta chain was obtained from a study of blood T cells in healthy people across ages (dated by TCRdb to the mid-2010s). Describing the broader study: In model experiments, roughly one uniquely barcoded TCR beta cDNA molecule per two T cells was captured by template switching. To track age-related changes in TCR beta repertoire diversity, the study relied on deep sequencing normalized with unique cDNA molecular identifiers. The donors were split into four age groups: young (average around 17 years), middle-aged (around 37), aged (approximately 59) and long-lived (over 75). To avoid experimental bias, donors of different ages were spread randomly across the sequencing lanes. Using the same blood draw, the study looked at two additional independent replicas of 1 million unique cDNA reads for two donors, one aged 18 to 29 and the other aged 80 or older. What the research found in general, with its limitations: The long-lived group showed more naive CD4+ T cells, fewer expanded clones and increased TCR diversity than the aged group, suggesting age selection. Observed TCR beta diversity per million T cells fell roughly linearly with age, and a significant reduction was already apparent by age roughly 40. Observed TCR beta diversity correlated strongly with the percentage of naive T cells measured by flow cytometry. Conclusive comparison of naive and antigen-experienced compartments was prevented by the profiling of bulk unsorted PBMCs. Donor CMV infection status was unknown, potentially confounding age-related changes in expanded clonotypes. Estimates of total diversity from one million sequenced T cells were regarded as lower bounds and underestimates.

The roughly 39 donors, aged roughly 6 to 95 years, were systemically healthy Caucasian individuals from Russia. About 9.6 milliliters of peripheral blood were collected from each donor into EDTA-treated Vacutainer tubes. PBMCs were isolated by Ficoll-Paque density-gradient centrifugation, with at least 6 million obtained per sample. Total RNA, at least 6 micrograms per sample, was extracted from PBMCs with Trizol reagent. For every donor, an aliquot of PBMCs went through flow cytometry to measure the percentages of naive CD45RAhigh/CD27high T cells. Per the germline V gene, SGHDT is the CDR1 and YYEEEE is the CDR2. Taken from cysteine to phenylalanine, the CDR3 has 12 residues. The only DNA kept is the CDR3, 36 bases in frame from the first base. Cut back by 4 bases and 7 bases, the V and J ends lie 9 bases apart. Library creation used 5' RACE. The second PCR ran for about 6 to 12 cycles and used a J-beta primer mix along with a sample-barcoded 5' primer. Each TCR beta cDNA molecule received a unique molecular identifier from a template-switch 5' adaptor carrying 12 random nucleotides. Each sample yielded at least 3 million CDR3-containing paired-end reads. First-strand cDNA was synthesized from all RNA with the Mint cDNA synthesis kit, primed by a TRBC-specific oligonucleotide. All cDNA was treated with uracil-DNA glycosylase and then went through a first 18-cycle PCR with the universal primers M1SS and BC2_uni_R. Processing in the source paper ran as follows. Each sample was normalized by randomly selecting 1 million high-quality reads, each carrying a distinct molecular identifier. Reads with shared molecular identifiers were discarded instead of being binned into consensus sequences. MiTCR, run with a Q25 quality threshold and the strictest error-elimination algorithm, handled CDR3 identification, clonotype clustering and error correction. A nonparametric unseen species model with Euler transformation was used to estimate a lower bound on total TCR beta diversity. TCRdb trimmed public reads at Q25 via fastp, called clones via MiXCR and kept in-frame beta chains. Rows are combined by CDR3 protein, so each entry shows the most common genes and DNA. In this record, the V and J calls reflect TCRdb's handling and not the investigators' own analysis. The sample profile shows 1.8 million or so distinct CDR3 sequences; more than 35% of them were found once. The ten largest account for 20% to 25% of the sample.

This clonotype has only a few counts. It has no known antigen specificity. No base qualities exist here, and no much larger clone lies one base off it. Sequencing was done on a sample of blood. The sequence links TRBV5-6 to TRBJ2-1; TRBD1 is a weak D gene call, 6 bases matching. This sequence originates from a human donor in good health. The CDR3 in this case is CASSHTGNEQFF. The base sequence is TGTGCCAGCAGCCATACAGGGAATGAGCAGTTCTTC.